This record covers a single TCR beta chain. Here immunoSEQ multiplex PCR was the method, and the copy in TCRdb shows in-frame clones only, minus some. There are tens of thousands of clones in the sample; more than 75% occur only once, and about 12% lies in the top ten. The data are from a study of blood T cell repertoires in COVID-19. On the study more broadly: COVID-19 samples from acute and convalescent phases originated in the United States, Italy and Spain.

Per the germline V gene, CDR1 is LGHNT and CDR2 is FRNRAP. This CDR3 spans 15 amino acids. V dropped 1 base and J dropped 5; count of bases not matched to a gene: 6. The chain recombines TRBV12-5 with TRBJ2-7; the match to TRBD1 covers 9 bases. Sample: peripheral blood. The source is a human donor in a cohort sampled during active COVID-19. The CDR3 region is CASGLAGTGFHEQYF. DNA of the CDR3: TGTGCTAGTGGTTTGGCCGGGACAGGGTTCCACGAGCAGTACTTC.